What follows is one TCR beta chain and its context. The antigen is not known. The length of the CDR3 is 22 residues. Only in-frame clones appear in the TCRdb table, and some are missing; sequencing was by immunoSEQ multiplex PCR. The table records 85,000 to 95,000 clones, around 91% of them present only once. This entry is derived from a study of T cell responses to AZD1222 COVID-19 vaccine. Study results and limitations: Possibly, clonal diversity was underestimated; donors were largely white British and included more females. Nearly half of unique spike-specific TCRs reportedly avoided B.1.351 and B.1.1.7 mutated regions. Dominant at 160-218 and 743-854, vaccine-associated CD4 TCRs also spanned spike.

The sequencing used peripheral blood, collected 28 days after the second AZD1222 dose. The J gene is TRBJ1-2, the V gene TRBV21-1. TRBV21-1 corresponds to a pseudogene. This receptor was obtained from an adult who received the AZD1222 COVID-19 vaccine. The CDR3 spells CASSKALNDGPLNFNPFRGYTF. As DNA, the CDR3 is TGTGCCAGCAGCAAAGCGCTCAATGATGGACCACTAAACTTTAATCCCTTCCGTGGCTACACCTTC.